The 25 T cell receptor beta chains in this list originate from one sample, sequenced in a study of CD8 T cells in Susac syndrome. Reverse transcription of roughly 0.45 to 1 ug RNA used random hexamers. TCRdb processed the immunoSEQ multiplex PCR reads anew with MiXCR; each CDR3 protein has one entry. Among fewer than 65,000 distinct CDR3 sequences listed, 90% to 95% were seen once. The sample comprised CD8+ T cells from PBMCs. These receptor sequences come from a human donor in good health.

This chain joins TRBV4-1 and TRBJ1-1; a possible D gene is TRBD1 (5 bases). The V gene's germline CDR1 is MGHRA and CDR2 YSYEKL. Trimming pared 1 base from V and 0 bases from J, leaving 9 bases between. The CDR3 consists of 15 residues. DNA for the CDR3: TGCGCCAGCAGCCAAGGGGGCGTCATGAACACTGAAGCTTTCTTT. Protein sequence: CASSQGGVMNTEAFF.

The rearrangement uses TRBV5-5 and TRBJ2-7, with 7 bases fitting TRBD1. CDR1 SGHKS and CDR2 YYEKEE come from the germline V gene (reference sequence). The trim removed 0 bases at V and 3 bases at J, leaving 9 bases unmatched. This CDR3 spans 16 amino acids. CDR3 in amino acids: CASSLASLTGFYEQYF. DNA of the CDR3: TGTGCCAGCAGCTTGGCTTCTCTGACAGGGTTCTACGAGCAGTACTTC.

The chain joins TRBV6-2 or TRBV6-3 to TRBJ2-7; D possibly matches TRBD1 or TRBD2 (6 bases each). Germline V lookup: CDR1 MNHEY, CDR2 SVGEGT. The CDR3 spans 13 residues. V lost 7 bases and J lost 0, with 10 bases in between. The CDR3 region has the DNA TGTGCCAGCACGGGGGCAGACTCCTACGAGCAGTACTTC. This encodes CASTGADSYEQYF.

The J gene is TRBJ2-3, the V gene TRBV19, with D uncertain. There are 13 residues in the CDR3. Germline CDR1 is LNHDA and CDR2 is SQIVND (reference sequence). Trimming removed 5 bases from V and 5 bases from J, with 11 bases in between. The CDR3 DNA follows: TGTGCCAGTAGTCCCGACTTGGAAGATACGCAGTATTTT. Its translation is CASSPDLEDTQYF.

V and J are TRBV7-9 and TRBJ2-2; 7 nucleotides line up with TRBD1. This CDR3 region has 16 residues. Trimming at V came to 5 bases and at J to 1 base, leaving 7 bases not matched to a gene. CDR1 and CDR2 from the germline V gene are SEHNR and FQNEAQ (reference sequence). Written as DNA, the CDR3 is TGTGCCAGCAGCCCGGATGGGACAGAGAACACCGGGGAGCTGTTTTTT. Translation gives CASSPDGTENTGELFF.

The chain carries TRBV7-9 and TRBJ2-3, with TRBD2 matching 7 bases. Trimming cost V 1 base and J 2 bases; bases outside gene matches: 3. The CDR3 totals 15 residues. Germline V lookup: CDR1 SEHNR, CDR2 FQNEAQ (reference sequence). The CDR3 DNA follows: TGTGCCAGCAGCTTAGGCGGGGGTCCCACAGATACGCAGTATTTT. Amino acids: CASSLGGGPTDTQYF.

The chain joins TRBV4-3 to TRBJ2-7, with 10 bases lining up with TRBD2. The CDR3 loop spans 18 amino acids. Trimming took 0 bases from V and 2 from J; bases not matched to a gene: 10. CDR1 and CDR2 (germline): LGHNA, YSLEER. The CDR3 region has the DNA TGCGCCAGCAGCCAAGATTTGGGTGAACTAGCGGGGACCTACGAGCAGTACTTC. Protein sequence: CASSQDLGELAGTYEQYF.

The CDR3 sequence is CASSLTLADYEQYF. CDR3 nucleotide sequence: TGTGCCAGCAGCCTCACACTAGCGGACTACGAGCAGTACTTC. The chain combines TRBV13 with TRBJ2-7; 8 positions agree with TRBD2. The CDR3 is 14 amino acids. CDR1 PRHDT and CDR2 FYEKMQ come from the germline V gene (reference sequence). Trimming at V came to 5 bases and at J to 3 bases, leaving 6 bases not matched to a gene.

The rearrangement links TRBV12-3 or TRBV12-4 to TRBJ2-5; TRBD2 is a possible D gene (5 bases). Trimming took 4 bases from V and 5 from J, leaving 17 bases between them. There are 15 residues in the CDR3. In DNA, the CDR3 is TGTGCCAGCAGTTCGTCGCGGGTATCAATGGAGACCCAGTACTTC. The encoded protein is CASSSSRVSMETQYF.

The chain employs TRBV4-1 and TRBJ2-7; perhaps TRBD1 as D (6 bases). CDR1 and CDR2 (germline): MGHRA, YSYEKL. V shed 1 base and J shed 1 base, with 17 bases lying between them. This CDR3 has 17 residues. The CDR3 is CASSQVYTRDTSYEQYF. CDR3 in DNA: TGCGCCAGCAGCCAAGTTTATACACGGGACACGTCCTACGAGCAGTACTTC.

The chain recombines TRBV18 with TRBJ1-1, with D hard to call. This CDR3 is 14 amino acids long. V dropped 3 bases and J dropped 8 bases, with 16 bases sitting between them. The V gene's germline CDR1 is KGHSH and CDR2 LQKENI. The chain's CDR3 is CASSPAEPGGEAFF. The CDR3 DNA reads as TGTGCCAGCTCACCTGCAGAGCCTGGAGGAGAAGCTTTCTTT.

This clonotype showed up just once. The gene calls are TRBV7-2 and TRBJ2-7; D possibly corresponds to TRBD2 (5 bases). Germline V gene sequence: CDR1 SGHTA, CDR2 FQGNSA. The CDR3 has 15 residues. V was clipped by 3 bases and J by 0 bases, with 12 bases between them. The CDR3, as DNA: TGTGCCAGCAGCTTCCCTAGAGGGTCCTCCTACGAGCAGTACTTC. Encoded protein: CASSFPRGSSYEQYF.

The rearrangement uses TRBV4-1 and TRBJ1-5; no clear D. Trimming took 0 bases from V and 1 from J, leaving 7 bases between them. CDR3 length equals 15 residues. The germline V gene has CDR1 MGHRA and CDR2 YSYEKL. The CDR3 spells CASSQEFSSNQPQHF. The CDR3, as DNA: TGCGCCAGCAGCCAAGAATTCTCAAGCAATCAGCCCCAGCATTTT.

This chain joins TRBV5-4 and TRBJ2-1; D is perhaps TRBD1 (7 bases). The V gene's germline CDR1 is SGHNT and CDR2 YYREEE (reference sequence). This CDR3 is 15 amino acids long. V was cut by 4 bases and J by 4 bases, with 15 bases left in between. The CDR3 loop reads CASSPGDREYNEQFF. In nucleotides, the CDR3 is TGTGCCAGCAGCCCGGGGGACAGAGAGTACAATGAGCAGTTCTTC.

This chain uses TRBV20-1 with TRBJ2-7, with 11 bases fitting TRBD1. The CDR3 totals 16 residues. J gave up 4 bases and V 3 bases, and 11 bases lay outside the gene matches. Germline CDR1 and CDR2: DFQATT and SNEGSKA (reference sequence). The CDR3: CSASPLDRGLFYEQYF. Here the CDR3 DNA reads TGCAGTGCTAGTCCCTTGGACAGGGGGCTATTTTACGAGCAGTACTTC.

V and J are TRBV3-1 and TRBJ1-5, with D perhaps matching TRBD1 (5 bases). This CDR3 is built from 14 residues. The germline V gene encodes CDR1 LGHDT and CDR2 YNNKEL (reference sequence). V lost 8 bases, J lost 9 bases, and 20 bases lay in between. CDR3: CASPAPQRGGPQHF. CDR3 nucleotide sequence: TGTGCCAGCCCTGCCCCTCAAAGGGGAGGGCCCCAGCATTTT.

The gene calls are TRBV15 and TRBJ2-1, with TRBD2 matching over 14 bases. The V segment lost 1 base and the J segment 1 base; nucleotides outside the gene matches: 9. Germline lookup yields CDR1 LNHNV and CDR2 YYDKDF (reference sequence). The CDR3 spans 20 residues. Here the CDR3 reads CATSRGAGTSGGESYNEQFF. CDR3 in DNA: TGTGCCACCAGCAGAGGCGCCGGGACTAGCGGGGGAGAATCCTACAATGAGCAGTTCTTC.

The chain links TRBV28 to TRBJ2-7; TRBD1 is a possible D gene (6 bases). V gave up 3 bases and J gave up 2 bases, with 14 bases separating them. Germline CDR1 and CDR2: MDHEN and SYDVKM. This CDR3 region has 15 residues. The CDR3 sequence is CASSFPGTQAYEQYF. CDR3 coding DNA: TGTGCCAGCAGTTTTCCCGGGACACAGGCCTACGAGCAGTACTTC.

The chain carries TRBV28 and TRBJ2-7, with 8 bases aligning to TRBD1. From germline, CDR1 is MDHEN and CDR2 SYDVKM. This CDR3 has 12 amino acids. V dropped 6 bases and J dropped 5; count of bases not matched to a gene: 3. The CDR3 sequence is CASSLDRDEQYF. The DNA for the CDR3 is TGTGCCAGCAGCCTGGACAGGGACGAGCAGTACTTC. Using reference TRBV28 and TRBJ2-7 for the parts outside the CDR3, the full variable domain is DVKVTQSSRYLVKRTGEKVFLECVQDMDHENMFWYRQDPGLGLRLIYFSYDVKMKEKGDIPEGYSVSREKKERFSLILESASTNQTSMYLCASSLDRDEQYFGPGTRLTVT.

The V gene is TRBV29-1, the J gene TRBJ1-1; D possibly corresponds to TRBD1 (6 bases). The CDR3 contains 12 residues. Germline values: CDR1 SQVTM, CDR2 ANQGSEA. Trimming shortened V by 5 bases and J by 1 base, and 8 bases separated the two germline ends. The CDR3 here is CSVPRGNTEAFF. For the CDR3, the DNA is TGCAGCGTTCCCAGGGGGAACACTGAAGCTTTCTTT.

The chain recombines TRBV11-1 with TRBJ2-5; 13 nucleotides agree with TRBD2. Germline lookup yields CDR1 SGHAT and CDR2 FQDESV (reference sequence). CDR3 length: 16 amino acids. After removal of 5 bases from V and 2 bases from J, the junction contained 5 bases not matched to a gene. The CDR3 sequence: CASSLRTSGGQETQYF. The CDR3 nucleotides read TGTGCCAGCAGCCTCAGGACTAGCGGGGGACAAGAGACCCAGTACTTC.

V gene TRBV3-1 combines with J gene TRBJ1-1, with 9 bases identical to TRBD1. The CDR3 contains 17 residues. From germline, CDR1 is LGHDT and CDR2 YNNKEL (reference sequence). With 4 bases clipped from V and 3 bases from J, the junction kept 12 bases outside the gene matches. CDR3 nucleotides: TGTGCCAGCAGCCCACCCCTGGGGGACAGGGAATACACTGAAGCTTTCTTT. Protein: CASSPPLGDREYTEAFF.

V gene TRBV15 combines with J gene TRBJ2-5; D is perhaps TRBD2 (6 bases). The V gene's germline CDR1 is LNHNV and CDR2 YYDKDF (reference sequence). The V end was cut by 5 bases, the J end by 5 bases, with 12 bases between. This CDR3 is built from 13 residues. CDR3 protein: CATSGEEWETQYF. The CDR3 bases are TGTGCCACCAGCGGGGAGGAATGGGAGACCCAGTACTTC.

V gene TRBV5-4 combines with J gene TRBJ1-2; the D gene is possibly TRBD1 (6 bases). The CDR3 extends over 14 amino acids. Trimming shortened V by 0 bases and J by 4 bases, and 10 bases separated the two germline ends. Germline lookup yields CDR1 SGHNT and CDR2 YYREEE (reference sequence). In DNA, the CDR3 is TGTGCCAGCAGCTTGGATCGGGACACCTATGGCTACACCTTC. Protein: CASSLDRDTYGYTF.

The CDR3 reads CASKGSLSYEQYF. The CDR3 DNA is TGTGCCAGTAAGGGATCTCTATCCTACGAGCAGTACTTC. This chain connects TRBV19 to TRBJ2-7; D gene ambiguous. The CDR3 sequence is 13 residues long. CDR1 LNHDA and CDR2 SQIVND come from the germline V gene (reference sequence). V was shortened by 7 bases and J by 1 base, with 11 bases between the two germline ends.